A single sample is the source of the 26 T cell receptor beta chains below, sequenced in a study of blood T cell repertoires in COVID-19. Profiling relied on immunoSEQ multiplex PCR, and the TCRdb table lists in-frame clones only, not all of them. Of some 58,000 clones in the sample, around nine tenths are singletons; the top ten hold over 7.5%. Sequencing was carried out using peripheral blood. The receptors were gathered from a man in his forties or fifties with active COVID-19.

V is TRBV28 and J is TRBJ1-5; D gene unclear. The CDR3 loop spans 12 amino acids. Trimming removed 2 bases from V and 6 bases from J, with 5 bases in between. CDR1 MDHEN and CDR2 SYDVKM come from the germline V gene. In nucleotides, the CDR3 is TGTGCCAGCAGTTTACGGTCTCAGCCCCAGCATTTT. It yields the protein CASSLRSQPQHF.

The CDR3 here is CASTNGGPGNSPLHF. As DNA, the CDR3 is TGTGCCAGCACCAACGGCGGGCCTGGGAATTCACCCCTCCACTTT. V is TRBV6-5 and J is TRBJ1-6; the D is unclear. Germline CDR1 reads MNHEY; CDR2 reads SVGAGI. V lost 7 bases, J lost 7 bases, and 17 bases lay in between. The CDR3 consists of 15 residues.

This clone was seen just once. The chain combines TRBV12-3 or TRBV12-4 with TRBJ2-7; D may be TRBD1 (6 bases). V lost 7 bases and J 7 bases, leaving 11 bases between the germline ends. CDR3 length: 11 amino acids. The CDR3 bases are TGTGCCAGCACTACAGGGTGGGAGCAGTACTTC. Translated: CASTTGWEQYF.

V is TRBV4-2 and J is TRBJ1-3; the D is unclear. The CDR3 contains 16 residues. Germline values: CDR1 LGHNA, CDR2 YNFKEQ. V dropped 1 base and J dropped 4 bases, with 14 bases sitting between them. The CDR3 is CASSQVAGSEGNTIYF. The CDR3 DNA is TGTGCCAGCAGCCAAGTTGCTGGCAGCGAGGGAAACACCATATATTTT.

The chain employs TRBV7-2 and TRBJ2-1; unclear D gene. V was cut by 1 base and J by 4 bases, with 14 bases left in between. CDR1 and CDR2 (germline): SGHTA, FQGNSA. The CDR3 has 16 amino acids. CDR3 in amino acids: CASSLERWVGYNEQFF. CDR3 nucleotides: TGTGCCAGCAGCTTAGAGAGGTGGGTCGGTTACAATGAGCAGTTCTTC.

Here the CDR3 DNA reads TGTGCCAGCAGTTCCCCTCGGACAGGATCCGACTATGGCTACACCTTC. It specifies CASSSPRTGSDYGYTF. The rearrangement uses TRBV6-2 or TRBV6-3 and TRBJ1-2, with 7 nucleotides matching TRBD1. The trim removed 4 bases at V and 3 bases at J, leaving 11 bases unmatched. Germline V gene data show CDR1 as MNHEY and CDR2 as SVGEGT. The CDR3 length is 16 residues.

DNA of the CDR3: TGTGCCACCAGTGACCTTGGACAGGCGAGGGAGACCCAGTACTTC. This sequence encodes CATSDLGQARETQYF. V and J are TRBV24-1 and TRBJ2-5; 7 bases line up with TRBD1. CDR1 and CDR2 from the germline V gene are KGHDR and SFDVKD. The CDR3 extends over 15 amino acids. J gave up 5 bases and V 4 bases, and 9 bases lay outside the gene matches.

The chain uses TRBV7-9 and TRBJ1-2; 8 nucleotides match TRBD1. The CDR3 has 15 residues. Trimming cost V 5 bases and J 2 bases; bases outside gene matches: 7. Germline values: CDR1 SEHNR, CDR2 FQNEAQ (reference sequence). In DNA form, the CDR3 reads TGTGCCAGCAGCCCAAGGACAGGGATGAACTATGGCTACACCTTC. This gives the protein CASSPRTGMNYGYTF.

CDR3 loop: CASSKGASGSSYEQYF. The CDR3 coding sequence is TGTGCCAGCAGCAAAGGGGCTAGCGGGAGCTCCTACGAGCAGTACTTC. The chain combines TRBV21-1 with TRBJ2-7; the table assigns TRBD2, which was not confirmed against the DNA. TRBV21-1 is a recognized pseudogene. This CDR3 region has 16 residues.

This chain joins TRBV28 and TRBJ1-2; no clear D gene. The germline V gene has CDR1 MDHEN and CDR2 SYDVKM. This CDR3 is 12 amino acids long. V lost 5 bases to trimming and J lost 5 bases, with 9 bases between them. CDR3 in DNA: TGTGCCAGCAGTCTCCGTTTATATGGCTACACCTTC. Its translation is CASSLRLYGYTF.

The V call is TRBV7-2, the J call TRBJ1-2; D is unresolved. Germline V lookup: CDR1 SGHTA, CDR2 FQGNSA. Trimming cost V 6 bases and J 8 bases, with 16 bases left between them. The CDR3 consists of 13 residues. CDR3 bases: TGTGCCAGCAGTTTACCCTCCGGGATCGGCTACACCTTC. It translates to CASSLPSGIGYTF.

In this sample, this clone turned up once. The rearrangement joins TRBV18 to TRBJ1-6, with 7 bases that match TRBD1. V was pared by 0 bases and J by 10 bases, with 6 bases of the junction left unmatched. CDR3 length: 15 residues. From germline, CDR1 is KGHSH and CDR2 LQKENI. This CDR3 reads CASSPPGTVQSPLHF. The CDR3, as DNA: TGTGCCAGCTCACCACCCGGGACAGTTCAATCACCCCTCCACTTT.

V gene TRBV2 combines with J gene TRBJ2-2, with D possibly matching TRBD1 (5 bases). The CDR3 consists of 15 residues. The germline gives CDR1 SNHLY, CDR2 FYNNEI. Deletions cut 10 bases from V and 0 bases from J, with 15 bases between. The CDR3 DNA is TGTGCCACCCTGCCACAGGCTTCGAACACCGGGGAGCTGTTTTTT. Translation: CATLPQASNTGELFF.

J is TRBJ2-3 and V is TRBV19; 9 bases line up with TRBD2. The trim removed 3 bases at V and 4 bases at J, leaving 2 bases unmatched. Per the germline V gene, CDR1 is LNHDA and CDR2 is SQIVND (reference sequence). This CDR3 is 14 amino acids long. CDR3 DNA: TGTGCCAGTAGTATGCTAGCGGGACCAGATACGCAGTATTTT. Protein: CASSMLAGPDTQYF. The full variable domain, in which reference TRBV19 and TRBJ2-3 provide the parts outside the CDR3, is DGGITQSPKYLFRKEGQNVTLSCEQNLNHDAMYWYRQDPGQGLRLIYYSQIVNDFQKGDIAEGYSVSREKKESFPLTVTSAQKNPTAFYLCASSMLAGPDTQYFGPGTRLTVL.

V usage is TRBV7-3 and J usage is TRBJ2-7; 7 bases are shared with TRBD1. With V trimmed by 5 bases and J by 4 bases, 8 bases remained unmatched. Germline CDR1 and CDR2: SGHTA and FQGTGA. The CDR3 sequence is 14 residues long. The CDR3 is CASSPLGQKYEQYF. CDR3 sequence (DNA): TGTGCCAGCAGCCCACTGGGACAGAAATACGAGCAGTACTTC.

This chain joins TRBV5-1 and TRBJ2-3, with 7 bases lining up with TRBD2. With 0 bases clipped from V and 1 base from J, the junction kept 5 bases outside the gene matches. CDR1 is SGHRS and CDR2 is YFSETQ in the germline V gene. The CDR3 has 16 residues. DNA for the CDR3: TGCGCCAGCAGCTTGGATGTTGCGGGAGGCACAGATACGCAGTATTTT. Residues: CASSLDVAGGTDTQYF.

This chain joins TRBV14 and TRBJ2-2; D uncertain. V lost 4 bases and J 6 bases, leaving 18 bases between the germline ends. The CDR3 is 16 residues long. Germline CDR1 SGHDN, CDR2 FVKESK. The CDR3: CASSLNQLKGAGELFF. DNA for the CDR3: TGTGCCAGCAGCCTCAATCAGTTAAAAGGAGCCGGGGAGCTGTTTTTT.

The table lists this clone with a few counts. The V gene is TRBV2, the J gene TRBJ1-1; maybe TRBD1 (6 bases). CDR1 is SNHLY and CDR2 is FYNNEI in the germline V gene. V gave up 1 base and J gave up 5 bases, with 14 bases separating them. The length of the CDR3 is 15 residues. CDR3 in DNA: TGTGCCAGCAGTGAAGAGTCATTACAGGGAACTGAAGCTTTCTTT. Translating gives CASSEESLQGTEAFF.

The J gene is TRBJ1-2, the V gene TRBV27, with D perhaps matching TRBD1 (5 bases). The ends were cut back, 2 bases at V and 1 base at J, with 17 bases in the middle. CDR3 length: 17 amino acids. In germline, CDR1 is MNHEY, CDR2 SMNVEV (reference sequence). The CDR3 is CASSLAAGKALNYGYTF. CDR3 nucleotide sequence: TGTGCCAGCAGTTTAGCGGCAGGGAAAGCCCTTAACTATGGCTACACCTTC.

This clone was detected only once. This CDR3 is also generated by other DNA sequences in the sample. V is TRBV7-9 and J is TRBJ2-2, with TRBD2 matching 9 bases. V lost 3 bases to trimming and J lost 2 bases; unmatched junction nucleotides: 1. In germline, CDR1 is SEHNR, CDR2 FQNEAQ (reference sequence). The CDR3 loop spans 15 amino acids. CDR3 residues: CASSLGLANTGELFF. The CDR3 bases are TGTGCCAGCAGCTTGGGACTAGCTAACACCGGGGAGCTGTTTTTT.

There are a few counts of this clone. This sequence joins TRBV5-1 and TRBJ2-7, with 8 bases fitting TRBD2. The germline CDR1 and CDR2 sequences are SGHRS and YFSETQ. The junction had 14 bases not matched to a gene; V was cut back by 9 bases and J by 3 bases. The CDR3 consists of 15 residues. The CDR3 nucleotides are TGCGCCACTACGCCGAATGAGGCGGGGGGCTACGAGCAGTACTTC. Amino acids: CATTPNEAGGYEQYF.

The chain links TRBV7-2 to TRBJ1-2; 10 bases line up with TRBD1. The junction had 3 bases not matched to a gene; V was cut back by 3 bases and J by 8 bases. The germline V gene encodes CDR1 SGHTA and CDR2 FQGNSA. The CDR3 contains 13 residues. The CDR3 region is CASSLTGGEGYTF. DNA for the CDR3: TGTGCCAGCAGCTTGACAGGGGGCGAAGGCTACACCTTC.

The V gene is TRBV7-3, the J gene TRBJ1-1, with 11 bases aligning to TRBD1. CDR3 length: 14 residues. The junction had 2 bases not matched to a gene; V was cut back by 5 bases and J by 3 bases. Germline assignment: CDR1 SGHTA and CDR2 FQGTGA. The CDR3 DNA is TGTGCCAGCAGCCGGGACAGGGGGGACACTGAAGCTTTCTTT. This gives the protein CASSRDRGDTEAFF.

The chain is built from TRBV6-6 and TRBJ1-5, with 8 bases aligning to TRBD1. Germline V gene lookup returns CDR1 MNHNY and CDR2 SVGAGI (reference sequence). Trimming removed 5 bases from V and 0 bases from J; junction bases left unmatched: 12. This CDR3 contains 18 residues. DNA for the CDR3: TGTGCCAGCAGTCTTGGACAGGGTAGGCCTTATAGCAATCAGCCCCAGCATTTT. This encodes CASSLGQGRPYSNQPQHF.

The CDR3 spells CASSNGRDRGYFGLLETQYF. CDR3 in DNA: TGTGCCAGCAGCAATGGGCGGGACAGGGGTTATTTCGGTCTATTGGAGACCCAGTACTTC. This rearrangement joins TRBV21-1 to TRBJ2-5; the DNA was not used to check the table's D call, TRBD1. TRBV21-1 is listed as a pseudogene. This CDR3 spans 20 amino acids.

The chain combines TRBV7-8 with TRBJ1-3; D unclear. Trimming pared 9 bases from V and 0 bases from J, leaving 12 bases between. CDR1 and CDR2 (germline): SGHVS, FQNEAQ. The CDR3 totals 14 residues. Written as DNA, the CDR3 is TGTGCCAGGAAGGGCCGGGGCTCTGGAAACACCATATATTTT. Protein product: CARKGRGSGNTIYF. The whole variable domain, filled in from reference TRBV7-8 and TRBJ1-3, reads GAGVSQSPRYKVAKRGQDVALRCDPISGHVSLFWYQQALGQGPEFLTYFQNEAQLDKSGLPSDRFFAERPEGSVSTLKIQRTQQEDSAVYLCARKGRGSGNTIYFGEGSWLTVV.